The rows below give T cell receptor beta chains drawn from one sample of a study of blood T cell repertoires in COVID-19. Only in-frame clones appear in the TCRdb table, and some are missing; sequencing was by immunoSEQ multiplex PCR. Among approximately 200,000 clones, over 75% were seen once, and the ten largest hold under 4%. The sample consisted of PBMCs or T cells enriched from blood (not recorded which). Receptors originate from a woman younger than 35 in a cohort exposed to, infected with or recovered from COVID-19 (not recorded which). Each CDR3 is given with its conserved first and last residue. D genes are given only for firm matches. Size values are once, few and many counts, or a class for expanded clones, and some rows have none.

d_call,v_call,clone_size,j_call,cdr3_aa,cdr3_nt
NA,TRBV10-2,NA,TRBJ1-5,CASSESRQGINQPQHF,TGCGCCAGCAGTGAGTCGCGGCAGGGGATAAATCAGCCCCAGCATTTT
TRBD2,TRBV19,NA,TRBJ2-7,CASSIEASGRYEQYF,TGTGCCAGTAGTATAGAAGCTAGCGGACGCTACGAGCAGTACTTC
TRBD1,TRBV2,NA,TRBJ1-2,CASRDSGYGYTF,TGTGCCAGCCGGGACAGCGGATATGGCTACACCTTC
TRBD1,TRBV27,NA,TRBJ1-2,CASSRQGAPGYTF,TGTGCCAGCAGCCGACAGGGGGCGCCTGGCTACACCTTC
NA,TRBV28,NA,TRBJ2-3,CASSISTGTQYF,TGTGCCAGCAGTATCTCTACGGGTACGCAGTATTTT
TRBD1,TRBV4-2,NA,TRBJ1-5,CASSQETGVQPQHF,TGTGCCAGCAGCCAAGAAACAGGGGTCCAGCCCCAGCATTTT
NA,TRBV2,NA,TRBJ2-2,CASSDSQGGYTGELFF,TGTGCCAGCAGTGATTCCCAGGGAGGTTATACCGGGGAGCTGTTTTTT
TRBD1,TRBV2,many,TRBJ1-5,CASSDWDRGQPQHF,TGTGCCAGCAGTGATTGGGACAGGGGTCAGCCCCAGCATTTT
NA,TRBV29-1,NA,TRBJ1-5,CSVGGGSGNQPQHF,TGCAGCGTCGGGGGGGGGTCAGGCAATCAGCCCCAGCATTTT
NA,TRBV5-1,NA,TRBJ2-3,CASSVDSSTDTQYF,TGCGCCAGCAGCGTGGACAGCAGCACAGATACGCAGTATTTT
NA,TRBV9,NA,TRBJ2-7,CASSPGWGAAYEQYF,TGTGCCAGCAGCCCCGGGTGGGGCGCTGCCTACGAGCAGTACTTC
TRBD1,TRBV11-1,NA,TRBJ1-4,CASSRDRANEKLFF,TGTGCCAGCAGCCGGGACAGAGCTAATGAAAAACTGTTTTTT
NA,TRBV9,NA,TRBJ2-1,CASSPGISSYNEQFF,TGTGCCAGCAGCCCAGGGATCAGCTCCTACAATGAGCAGTTCTTC
NA,TRBV6-1,NA,TRBJ2-5,CASSESGYISETQYF,TGTGCCAGCAGTGAATCAGGATATATATCGGAGACCCAGTACTTC
TRBD1,TRBV13,once,TRBJ1-1,CASREAGGNTEAFF,TGTGCCAGCAGAGAAGCAGGGGGGAACACTGAAGCTTTCTTT
NA,TRBV19,NA,TRBJ2-7,CASSMAGSTYEQYF,TGTGCCAGTAGTATGGCTGGTAGCACCTACGAGCAGTACTTC
NA,TRBV6-5,NA,TRBJ2-7,CASSQGGSNNEQYF,TGTGCCAGCAGCCAGGGAGGAAGCAACAACGAGCAGTACTTC
TRBD2,TRBV19,NA,TRBJ2-5,CASQPTGAGAETQYF,TGTGCCAGTCAGCCAACCGGAGCGGGAGCAGAGACCCAGTACTTC
NA,TRBV4-1,NA,TRBJ1-5,CASSMIPTNQPQHF,TGCGCCAGCAGCATGATCCCCACAAATCAGCCCCAGCATTTT
TRBD1,TRBV18,NA,TRBJ2-3,CASSPTDRDGFDTQYF,TGTGCCAGCTCACCAACCGACAGGGACGGATTCGATACGCAGTATTTT
TRBD1,TRBV7-9,NA,TRBJ1-2,CASSPGRTGSPPGYTF,TGTGCCAGCAGCCCGGGACGGACAGGGTCGCCCCCCGGCTACACCTTC
NA,TRBV28,NA,TRBJ1-1,CASSLHYEAFF,TGTGCCAGCAGTTTACACTACGAAGCTTTCTTT
NA,TRBV25-1,NA,TRBJ1-4,CASSVIGTTNEKLFF,TGTGCCAGCAGTGTGATCGGGACAACTAATGAAAAACTGTTTTTT
NA,TRBV5-5,NA,TRBJ1-1,CASSFTTVNTEAFF,TGTGCCAGCAGCTTTACGACAGTGAACACTGAAGCTTTCTTT
NA,TRBV28,once,TRBJ1-3,CASTLSSPSGNTIYF,TGTGCCAGCACCCTGTCCAGTCCATCTGGAAACACCATATATTTT
NA,TRBV5-1,NA,TRBJ1-1,CASSLGVDSEAFF,TGCGCCAGCAGCTTGGGGGTGGACAGTGAAGCTTTCTTT
TRBD1,TRBV6-1,NA,TRBJ1-5,CASSLGQGGQPQHF,TGTGCCAGCAGTTTGGGACAGGGTGGTCAGCCCCAGCATTTT
TRBD1,TRBV20-1,NA,TRBJ1-6,CSASPRTGNVSPLHF,TGCAGTGCTAGTCCTCGGACAGGGAATGTCTCACCCCTCCACTTT
NA,TRBV9,NA,TRBJ1-1,CASSSRGRNTEAFF,TGTGCCAGCAGCTCCCGAGGGAGGAACACTGAAGCTTTCTTT
TRBD2,TRBV9,NA,TRBJ2-1,CASSPSHGGSSYNEQFF,TGTGCCAGCAGCCCCTCCCATGGCGGGAGTTCCTACAATGAGCAGTTCTTC
NA,TRBV27,once,TRBJ2-7,CASSPPGGRQYF,TGTGCCAGCAGTCCCCCAGGAGGGAGGCAGTACTTC
NA,TRBV4-1,NA,TRBJ2-7,CASSQLLAQDEQYF,TGCGCCAGCAGCCAATTACTAGCTCAGGACGAGCAGTACTTC
TRBD1,TRBV9,NA,TRBJ1-4,CASSVGTVPGEKLFF,TGTGCCAGCAGCGTCGGGACAGTCCCGGGTGAAAAACTGTTTTTT
TRBD1,TRBV19,NA,TRBJ1-2,CASDRTGESYGYTF,TGTGCCAGTGACAGGACAGGGGAGAGCTATGGCTACACCTTC